The 3 T cell receptor beta chains in this list originate from one sample, sequenced in a study of CD8 T cells in Susac syndrome. Reverse transcription used 0.5 to 1 ug RNA and random hexamers. TCRdb passed the immunoSEQ multiplex PCR reads through MiXCR, listing each CDR3 protein once. The data hold 150,000 to 200,000 distinct CDR3 sequences, with approximately 90% observed a single time. The sample taken for sequencing was CD4+ T cells from PBMCs. Receptors originate from a human donor in good health.

This rearrangement joins TRBV6-2 or TRBV6-3 to TRBJ1-6, with D possibly being TRBD1 (5 bases). CDR1 is MNHEY, CDR2 SVGEGT, per germline. Trimming pared 0 bases from V and 0 bases from J, leaving 12 bases between. This CDR3 region has 18 residues. CDR3 nucleotide sequence: TGTGCCAGCAGTTACTCGGGGCGCAGGAGCTCCTATAATTCACCCCTCCACTTT. Its protein is CASSYSGRRSSYNSPLHF.

V and J are TRBV3-1 and TRBJ2-7; D is perhaps TRBD2 (7 bases). The CDR3 length is 12 residues. Germline V gene data show CDR1 as LGHDT and CDR2 as YNNKEL (reference sequence). V lost 3 bases to trimming and J lost 6 bases, with 9 bases between them. CDR3 in amino acids: CASSHRGAEQYF. In DNA form, the CDR3 reads TGTGCCAGCAGCCACCGGGGGGCCGAGCAGTACTTC.

V and J are TRBV11-2 and TRBJ2-5; D is possibly TRBD1 (6 bases). The germline gives CDR1 SGHAT, CDR2 FQNNGV. This CDR3 contains 17 residues. The ends were cut back, 4 bases at V and 4 bases at J, with 22 bases in the middle. CDR3 protein: CASSSLRDTSSGETQYF. The CDR3 DNA follows: TGTGCCAGCAGCTCATTGAGGGACACCTCATCGGGAGAGACCCAGTACTTC.